The 21 T cell receptor beta chains presented below share a single source sample, sequenced in a study of shared clonotypes between healthy human individuals. Naive CD8 cells, CD45RO-negative and positively selected for CCR7, excluded terminally differentiated effector memory CD45RA+ cells. Profiled with immunoSEQ multiplex PCR; TCRdb holds only in-frame clones, not every one. The sample records around 1.9 million clones, just over 90% being singletons. Sequences were obtained from naive CD8+ T cells from PBMCs. Receptor source: a man younger than 35 in good health. Some clones in this sample may be carry-over from other donors' samples.

In regard to this clone: The sample contains more than one DNA sequence encoding this CDR3. V is TRBV14 and J is TRBJ2-2; no reliable D call. The CDR3 loop spans 13 amino acids. The V end lost 5 bases, the J end lost 2 bases, and 6 bases lay between the germline ends. Germline CDR1 reads SGHDN; CDR2 reads FVKESK. The CDR3 bases are TGTGCCAGCAGCTTGATCAACACCGGGGAGCTGTTTTTT. This codes for CASSLINTGELFF.

This clone has just one count. The V gene is TRBV27, the J gene TRBJ1-2; 7 bases are shared with TRBD1. The length of the CDR3 is 16 residues. The V segment lost 5 bases and the J segment 6 bases; nucleotides outside the gene matches: 15. From germline, CDR1 is MNHEY and CDR2 SMNVEV (reference sequence). CDR3 sequence (DNA): TGTGCCAGCAGTCTGGGACAGAATGGTGTTCCGGATGGCTACACCTTC. Amino acid sequence: CASSLGQNGVPDGYTF.

V gene TRBV30 combines with J gene TRBJ2-5; 11 bases match TRBD2. V gave up 3 bases and J gave up 3 bases; unmatched junction bases: 0. Germline CDR1 GTSNPN, CDR2 SVGIG (reference sequence). The CDR3 contains 13 residues. CDR3 in amino acids: CAWRLAGEETQYF. The CDR3 DNA sequence: TGTGCCTGGAGACTAGCGGGGGAAGAGACCCAGTACTTC.

V is TRBV4-1 and J is TRBJ1-1, with D hard to call. The CDR3 spans 14 residues. V lost 1 base and J 7 bases, leaving 13 bases between the germline ends. Germline V CDR1 and CDR2: MGHRA, YSYEKL. This CDR3 reads CASSQVYPGLEAFF. Here the CDR3 DNA reads TGCGCCAGCAGCCAAGTCTACCCTGGACTTGAAGCTTTCTTT.

The chain recombines TRBV10-3 with TRBJ1-5; tentatively, D is TRBD1 (6 bases). CDR3 length: 13 amino acids. Trimming pared 8 bases from V and 5 bases from J, leaving 13 bases between. The germline V gene has CDR1 ENHRY and CDR2 SYGVKD. CDR3 sequence (DNA): TGTGCCATCCAGAGGGGGAACGATCAGCCCCAGCATTTT. This translates into CAIQRGNDQPQHF.

The rearrangement joins TRBV11-3 to TRBJ2-1, with 9 nucleotides matching TRBD2. CDR1 is SGHNT, CDR2 YENEEA, per germline. CDR3 length: 15 residues. V lost 5 bases and J lost 2; bases outside the gene matches: 4. CDR3 in amino acids: CASSPRTSAYNEQFF. The CDR3 nucleotides are TGTGCCAGCAGCCCAAGGACTAGCGCCTACAATGAGCAGTTCTTC.

The chain carries TRBV2 and TRBJ2-1; D may be TRBD2 (6 bases). V was clipped by 7 bases and J by 6 bases, with 16 bases between them. The length of the CDR3 is 14 residues. Germline V gene lookup returns CDR1 SNHLY and CDR2 FYNNEI. The CDR3 spells CASTTGEGFNEQFF. CDR3 nucleotides: TGTGCCAGCACCACGGGAGAGGGGTTCAATGAGCAGTTCTTC.

Regarding this clone: The sample contains more than one DNA sequence encoding this CDR3. This chain connects TRBV9 to TRBJ2-2; D gene unclear. V was trimmed by 0 bases and J by 7 bases, leaving 4 bases between them. The CDR3 has 12 residues. The germline gives CDR1 SGDLS, CDR2 YYNGEE. The CDR3 loop is CASSVAGGELFF. DNA for the CDR3: TGTGCCAGCAGCGTAGCCGGCGGGGAGCTGTTTTTT.

The chain links TRBV5-1 to TRBJ1-2; no firm D call. Between the trimmed V and J ends, which lost 4 bases and 8 bases, there was a span of 18 bases. CDR3 size: 14 residues. CDR1 is SGHRS and CDR2 is YFSETQ in the germline V gene. The CDR3 DNA sequence: TGCGCCAGCAGCGAAGACCGTGCTGCGGAGGGCTACACCTTC. Its protein is CASSEDRAAEGYTF.

This clone was observed once. This sequence joins TRBV10-1 and TRBJ2-7; no firm D call. Germline V gene lookup returns CDR1 WNHNN and CDR2 SYGVQD (reference sequence). This CDR3 spans 13 amino acids. V was shortened by 2 bases and J by 3 bases, with 8 bases between the two germline ends. The CDR3 DNA sequence: TGCGCCAGCAGTGAGGACGGGTTCTACGAGCAGTACTTC. Translated: CASSEDGFYEQYF.

This chain links TRBV10-3 with TRBJ2-1, with a possible D match to TRBD2 (6 bases). Per the germline V gene, CDR1 is ENHRY and CDR2 is SYGVKD. The V end was cut by 8 bases, the J end by 2 bases, with 16 bases between. CDR3 size: 15 residues. CDR3 bases: TGTGCCATCGATCGCGGGACTTCCGCCTACAATGAGCAGTTCTTC. Its protein is CAIDRGTSAYNEQFF.

The rearrangement joins TRBV7-9 to TRBJ2-7; 7 positions match TRBD1. Germline CDR1 is SEHNR and CDR2 is FQNEAQ (reference sequence). The V gene end was trimmed by 5 bases and the J gene end by 4 bases; junction bases not matched to a gene: 8. CDR3 size: 14 residues. CDR3 nucleotide sequence: TGTGCCAGCAGCCCGACAGGGTCGATGTACGAGCAGTACTTC. It encodes CASSPTGSMYEQYF. The full variable domain, rest sourced from reference TRBV7-9 and TRBJ2-7, is DTGVSQNPRHKITKRGQNVTFRCDPISEHNRLYWYRQTLGQGPEFLTYFQNEAQLEKSRLLSDRFSAERPKGSFSTLEIQRTEQGDSAMYLCASSPTGSMYEQYFGPGTRLTVT.

The chain links TRBV11-2 to TRBJ2-1, with TRBD1 matching 8 bases. The CDR3 is made up of 17 amino acids. In germline, CDR1 is SGHAT, CDR2 FQNNGV. V was pared by 3 bases and J by 3 bases, with 10 bases of the junction left unmatched. This CDR3 is CASSFHPGTGHYNEQFF. In nucleotides, the CDR3 is TGTGCCAGCAGCTTTCACCCTGGGACAGGCCACTACAATGAGCAGTTCTTC.

Comment on this clone: This specimen includes other DNA sequences encoding the same CDR3. The rearrangement uses TRBV27 and TRBJ2-6; D is uncertain. The CDR3 is made up of 14 amino acids. From germline, CDR1 is MNHEY and CDR2 SMNVEV (reference sequence). The germline V and J ends were trimmed by 3 bases and 1 base, with 4 bases remaining between them. The chain's CDR3 is CASSFQSGANVLTF. The CDR3 region has the DNA TGTGCCAGCAGTTTCCAGTCTGGGGCCAACGTCCTGACTTTC.

The chain recombines TRBV28 with TRBJ2-7, with D possibly being TRBD1 (6 bases). Germline CDR1 is MDHEN and CDR2 is SYDVKM. Trimming pared 3 bases from V and 6 bases from J, leaving 15 bases between. The CDR3 sequence is 14 residues long. CDR3 coding DNA: TGTGCCAGCAGTTTTCAAGGGACACTCGGCGAGCAGTACTTC. Translating it yields CASSFQGTLGEQYF.

V usage is TRBV30 and J usage is TRBJ2-1; D ambiguous. CDR3 length: 10 amino acids. V lost 5 bases to trimming and J lost 2 bases, with 1 base between them. CDR1 is GTSNPN and CDR2 is SVGIG in the germline V gene (reference sequence). The chain's CDR3 is CAWAYNEQFF. The CDR3 DNA follows: TGTGCCTGGGCCTACAATGAGCAGTTCTTC.

This clone was counted a single time. The CDR3 reads CASSRTTSGSDEQYF. The CDR3 DNA sequence: TGTGCCAGCAGTCGAACAACTAGCGGGAGCGACGAGCAGTACTTC. The chain is built from TRBV28 and TRBJ2-7; TRBD2 agrees at 11 bases. The CDR3 totals 15 residues. CDR1 is MDHEN, CDR2 SYDVKM, per germline. V shed 5 bases, J shed 5 bases, and the junction held 8 bases outside the gene matches.

The CDR3 nucleotides read TGTGCCAGCAGTTACTCGACTAGCGGGAGGGGTGAGCAGTTCTTC. Encoded protein: CASSYSTSGRGEQFF. The rearrangement links TRBV6-5 to TRBJ2-1, with 14 positions matching TRBD2. The germline CDR1 and CDR2 sequences are MNHEY and SVGAGI. The CDR3 runs to 15 residues. The V gene end was trimmed by 0 bases and the J gene end by 9 bases; junction bases not matched to a gene: 1.

In DNA, the CDR3 is TGCAGCGTTCATTCGAGCGAGTACGAGCAGTACTTC. As protein: CSVHSSEYEQYF. The chain uses TRBV29-1 and TRBJ2-7, with D unresolved. Germline V gene lookup returns CDR1 SQVTM and CDR2 ANQGSEA. CDR3 length equals 12 residues. Trimming shortened V by 5 bases and J by 4 bases, and 12 bases separated the two germline ends.

This clone was counted a few times. The sample holds other DNA sequences that translate to the same CDR3. The chain links TRBV28 to TRBJ1-1, with 8 nucleotides matching TRBD1. CDR1 and CDR2 from the germline V gene are MDHEN and SYDVKM. The V and J ends lost 5 bases and 6 bases, in that order; junction bases with no gene match: 2. The CDR3 totals 12 residues. In DNA, the CDR3 is TGTGCCAGCAGTCCCAGGGGGCCTGAAGCTTTCTTT. It is translated as CASSPRGPEAFF.

About this clone: The sample carries other DNA sequences with the same CDR3. The chain combines TRBV6-5 with TRBJ1-5, with D unclear. Deletions cut 5 bases from V and 3 bases from J, with 8 bases between. The CDR3 contains 13 residues. Germline-derived CDR1 and CDR2 are MNHEY and SVGAGI. In DNA form, the CDR3 reads TGTGCCAGCAGTCCAGGCCCCAATCAGCCCCAGCATTTT. This gives the protein CASSPGPNQPQHF.